Only a few counts were recorded for the clone carrying this T cell receptor beta chain. The antigen is not known. Unmatched junction bases numbered 5, after V lost 8 bases and J lost 8 bases. This CDR3 has 13 amino acids. Germline V gene lookup returns CDR1 LNHNV and CDR2 YYDKDF (reference sequence). The data stem from a study of T cells in Graves' hyperthyroidism and ophthalmopathy. In the study overall: The blood sample was taken at first diagnosis, before treatment began.

Whole-study findings and limits: Most thyroid-expanded clonotypes above 0.001 were also found in blood.

A patient was excluded if there was uncontrolled infection, other autoimmune disease, pregnancy or lactation. The diagnostic basis comprised clinical symptoms, serum thyroxine and TRAb, thyroid ultrasound and orbital computed tomography. RNA transcripts were the template for amplifying TCR beta CDR3 regions. With the HTBI primer set, the TCR CDR3 went through a first round of RT-PCR. TCRdb reprocessed the multiplex PCR reads via MiXCR and lists one record per CDR3 protein. This repertoire shows about 200,000 distinct CDR3 sequences, around 16% found once; its top ten account for about 50%. The clonotype comes from a woman aged 50 to 60 with Graves' hyperthyroidism. The rearrangement joins TRBV15 to TRBJ2-1, with 11 bases lining up with TRBD2. The specimen was blood. Here the CDR3 DNA reads TGTGCCACCGGTAGCGGGAGGGCCGATGAGCAGTTCTTC. Protein product: CATGSGRADEQFF.